The next 23 T cell receptor beta chains were all read from a single sample in a study of T cells in Graves' hyperthyroidism and ophthalmopathy. TCR beta CDR3 region amplification was performed from RNA transcripts. An initial round of RT-PCR targeting the TCR CDR3 relied on the HTBI primer set. TCRdb passed the multiplex PCR reads through MiXCR, listing each CDR3 protein once. This table holds hundreds of thousands of distinct CDR3 sequences, about 35% found once. The sequenced sample was blood. Receptors were obtained from a woman aged 40 to 50 with Graves' hyperthyroidism.

The rearrangement uses TRBV20-1 and TRBJ1-5; 7 bases map to TRBD1. The CDR3 runs to 14 residues. The germline CDR1 and CDR2 sequences are DFQATT and SNEGSKA (reference sequence). After removal of 0 bases from V and 4 bases from J, the junction contained 3 bases not matched to a gene. Written as DNA, the CDR3 is TGCAGTGCTAGAGACCCGACAGGGAATCAGCCCCAGCATTTT. It is translated as CSARDPTGNQPQHF.

This clonotype was counted at least ten times. For the CDR3, the DNA is TGTGCCAGCAGCCTCCGACAGGGATCCAGCTATGGCTACACCTTC. The encoded protein is CASSLRQGSSYGYTF. This chain uses TRBV7-2 with TRBJ1-2; 7 bases are a match to TRBD1. V lost 5 bases and J lost 4; bases outside the gene matches: 10. From germline, CDR1 is SGHTA and CDR2 FQGNSA. The CDR3 has 15 residues.

This clonotype was detected many times. This sequence joins TRBV12-5 and TRBJ2-7; TRBD1 matches at 8 bases. Trimming took 5 bases from V and 2 from J; bases not matched to a gene: 5. Germline V CDR1 and CDR2: LGHNT, FRNRAP. There are 14 residues in the CDR3. The CDR3, as DNA: TGTGCTAGTGGTCACCGGGACAGGCCCTACGAGCAGTACTTC. Protein product: CASGHRDRPYEQYF.

The chain couples TRBV6-5 to TRBJ1-2, with no clear D. V lost 2 bases, J lost 4 bases, and 8 bases lay in between. Germline V gene data show CDR1 as MNHEY and CDR2 as SVGAGI. The length of the CDR3 is 13 residues. This CDR3 is CASSYGYSYGYTF. CDR3 in DNA: TGTGCCAGCAGTTACGGATACAGCTATGGCTACACCTTC.

The chain has TRBV12-3 or TRBV12-4 and TRBJ1-1; D may be TRBD1 (5 bases). V lost 4 bases and J 10 bases, leaving 16 bases between the germline ends. The CDR3 extends over 13 amino acids. CDR3 DNA: TGTGCCAGCAGTTACTCGCGTCGGGGGGGAGCTTTCTTT. Residues: CASSYSRRGGAFF.

In this sample, this clonotype turned up many times. In DNA, the CDR3 is TGTGCCATCAGAAGTCCGGGCGCTTATTCACCCCTCCACTTT. Amino acid sequence: CAIRSPGAYSPLHF. This chain links TRBV10-3 with TRBJ1-6; no clear D gene. This CDR3 comprises 14 residues. Trimming stripped 6 bases from V and 8 bases from J, with 14 bases between. Looked up from germline, CDR1 is ENHRY and CDR2 is SYGVKD.

This clonotype occurred many times. The chain couples TRBV20-1 to TRBJ2-5, with D uncertain. Germline V CDR1 and CDR2: DFQATT, SNEGSKA (reference sequence). CDR3 length: 11 amino acids. Trimming left V 3 bases short and J 4 bases short, with 6 bases between. DNA for the CDR3: TGCAGTGCTAGCTGGGGAGAGACCCAGTACTTC. This codes for CSASWGETQYF.

This chain connects TRBV29-1 to TRBJ2-7, with a possible D match to TRBD1 (6 bases). CDR3 length equals 18 residues. Germline loops: CDR1 SQVTM, CDR2 ANQGSEA. V dropped 0 bases and J dropped 0 bases, with 21 bases sitting between them. CDR3 protein: CSVEDPGQGQADSYEQYF. In nucleotides, the CDR3 is TGCAGCGTTGAAGATCCGGGGCAGGGGCAAGCTGACTCCTACGAGCAGTACTTC.

The rearrangement joins TRBV28 to TRBJ1-1; no reliable D call. Trimming stripped 6 bases from V and 1 base from J, with 15 bases between. Germline-derived CDR1 and CDR2 are MDHEN and SYDVKM. The CDR3 has 15 residues. CDR3 sequence: CASSPWQSPNTEAFF. In DNA form, the CDR3 reads TGTGCCAGCAGCCCCTGGCAAAGTCCGAACACTGAAGCTTTCTTT. Drawing the rest from reference TRBV28 and TRBJ1-1, the complete variable domain is DVKVTQSSRYLVKRTGEKVFLECVQDMDHENMFWYRQDPGLGLRLIYFSYDVKMKEKGDIPEGYSVSREKKERFSLILESASTNQTSMYLCASSPWQSPNTEAFFGQGTRLTVV.

This clonotype was counted a few times. The chain carries TRBV5-1 and TRBJ2-7; 9 bases are shared with TRBD1. V lost 0 bases, J lost 1 base, and 5 bases stayed unmatched. Germline V gene sequence: CDR1 SGHRS, CDR2 YFSETQ. There are 16 residues in the CDR3. CDR3 residues: CASSLARDRESYEQYF. Written as DNA, the CDR3 is TGCGCCAGCAGCTTGGCGCGGGACAGGGAATCCTACGAGCAGTACTTC.

V usage is TRBV5-1 and J usage is TRBJ1-2; tentatively, D is TRBD1 (5 bases). Trimming pared 4 bases from V and 2 bases from J, leaving 12 bases between. From germline, CDR1 is SGHRS and CDR2 YFSETQ. This CDR3 spans 14 amino acids. In DNA form, the CDR3 reads TGCGCCAGCAGCCCCAAAGGACAAAACTATGGCTACACCTTC. Its translation: CASSPKGQNYGYTF. The full variable domain, with the rest looked up from reference TRBV5-1 and TRBJ1-2, is KAGVTQTPRYLIKTRGQQVTLSCSPISGHRSVSWYQQTPGQGLQFLFEYFSETQRNKGNFPGRFSGRQFSNSRSEMNVSTLELGDSALYLCASSPKGQNYGYTFGSGTRLTVV.

The chain combines TRBV7-2 with TRBJ2-3; a weak D match, TRBD2 (5 bases). Germline V lookup: CDR1 SGHTA, CDR2 FQGNSA. Deletions cut 3 bases from V and 8 bases from J, with 18 bases between. This CDR3 is 15 amino acids long. This chain's CDR3 is CASSLRAEPPRTQYF. The CDR3 DNA reads TGTGCCAGCAGCTTGCGGGCGGAGCCTCCCCGTACGCAGTATTTT.

The chain has TRBV4-3 and TRBJ1-2; D is uncertain. This CDR3 comprises 16 residues. Trimming took off 4 bases at V and 6 bases at J, with 21 bases between the two ends. Germline V CDR1 and CDR2: LGHNA, YSLEER. The CDR3 protein is CASSPSKSFGGDGYTF. CDR3 nucleotides: TGCGCCAGCAGCCCATCAAAATCATTTGGAGGAGATGGCTACACCTTC.

This chain links TRBV6-1 with TRBJ2-2, with D hard to call. This CDR3 spans 12 amino acids. V was shortened by 7 bases and J by 10 bases, with 13 bases between the two germline ends. Germline lookup yields CDR1 MNHNS and CDR2 SASEGT. The CDR3 region is CASKDVYKELFF. CDR3 nucleotides: TGTGCCAGCAAGGACGTTTATAAGGAGCTGTTTTTT.

The V call is TRBV29-1, the J call TRBJ2-7; TRBD1 matches at 7 bases. The CDR3 contains 14 residues. Germline values: CDR1 SQVTM, CDR2 ANQGSEA. V was pared by 3 bases and J by 6 bases, with 11 bases of the junction left unmatched. The CDR3 is CSVEIGTARGEQYF. CDR3 bases: TGCAGCGTTGAGATTGGGACAGCAAGAGGCGAGCAGTACTTC.

This clonotype was seen many times. This chain links TRBV7-3 with TRBJ2-7; D ambiguous. Trimming cost V 5 bases and J 3 bases, with 11 bases left between them. The germline V gene encodes CDR1 SGHTA and CDR2 FQGTGA. This CDR3 comprises 13 residues. Here the CDR3 reads CASSPGSRYEQYF. Written as DNA, the CDR3 is TGTGCCAGCAGCCCCGGGTCCCGCTACGAGCAGTACTTC.

This clonotype was counted at least ten times. The CDR3 nucleotides read TGTGCCAGCAGACAGGGGAGCTACGAGCAGTACTTC. Amino acid sequence: CASRQGSYEQYF. The genes are TRBV12-3 or TRBV12-4 and TRBJ2-7; TRBD1 matches 7 bases. With V trimmed by 6 bases and J by 3 bases, 2 bases remained unmatched. The CDR3 loop spans 12 amino acids.

As regards this clonotype: At one of its ends the junction is not consistent with the germline gene, which may arise from a read error. J is TRBJ1-1 and V is TRBV5-4; 10 nucleotides line up with TRBD1. The CDR3 sequence is 15 residues long. The V gene's germline CDR1 is SGHNT and CDR2 YYREEE (reference sequence). In DNA, the CDR3 is TGCGCCAGCAGCCAAGCGGACAGGGGGTACACTGAAGCTTTCTTT. Translated, it gives CASSQADRGYTEAFF.

In its sample, this clonotype was seen many times. V and J are TRBV12-3 or TRBV12-4 and TRBJ1-5, with D possibly matching TRBD1 (5 bases). The germline V and J ends were trimmed by 4 bases and 3 bases, with 10 bases remaining between them. The CDR3 loop spans 14 amino acids. DNA of the CDR3: TGTGCCAGCAGTTGGGACGGTGACAATCAGCCCCAGCATTTT. Translating it yields CASSWDGDNQPQHF.

Details on this clonotype: A much larger clone differs by one base, so this may be a read error. The chain is built from TRBV7-8 and TRBJ2-2; 7 positions agree with TRBD1. The CDR3 is 16 amino acids. Germline V gene sequence: CDR1 SGHVS, CDR2 FQNEAQ. The chain's CDR3 is CASSSSDRVNTWELFF. The CDR3 DNA is TGTGCCAGCAGCTCCAGTGACAGGGTGAACACCTGGGAGCTGTTTTTT. The entire variable domain, with the rest obtained from reference TRBV7-8 and TRBJ2-2, is as follows: GAGVSQSPRYKVAKRGQDVALRCDPISGHVSLFWYQQALGQGPEFLTYFQNEAQLDKSGLPSDRFFAERPEGSVSTLKIQRTQQEDSAVYLCASSSSDRVNTWELFFGEGSRLTVL.

This sequence joins TRBV7-8 and TRBJ1-2; 8 nucleotides align to TRBD1. J gave up 4 bases and V 5 bases, and 6 bases lay outside the gene matches. This CDR3 spans 14 amino acids. CDR1 is SGHVS and CDR2 is FQNEAQ in the germline V gene. CDR3 in amino acids: CASSVPGGRYGYTF. In DNA form, the CDR3 reads TGTGCCAGCAGCGTTCCAGGGGGCCGCTATGGCTACACCTTC.

This sequence joins TRBV29-1 and TRBJ2-7; D not resolved. Germline CDR1 is SQVTM and CDR2 is ANQGSEA. The CDR3 consists of 13 residues. Between the trimmed V and J ends, which lost 3 bases and 2 bases, there was a span of 11 bases. The chain's CDR3 is CSVDDGQPYEQYF. The DNA of the CDR3 is TGCAGCGTTGACGACGGGCAGCCCTACGAGCAGTACTTC.

This clonotype was recorded a few times. The chain combines TRBV28 with TRBJ1-1; 8 bases match TRBD1. The ends lost 3 bases at V and 9 bases at J; junction bases unmatched: 3. Germline V gene lookup returns CDR1 MDHEN and CDR2 SYDVKM. This CDR3 contains 12 residues. In nucleotides, the CDR3 is TGTGCCAGCAGTTTGGGACAGGCGAAAGCTTTCTTT. Protein product: CASSLGQAKAFF.